Below are 10 T cell receptor beta chains sequenced from a single sample in a study of cytomegalovirus exposure and HLA in healthy donors. With 60 Vbeta and 13 Jbeta primers, the PCR was carried out. Method: immunoSEQ multiplex PCR; TCRdb's copy keeps in-frame clones and lacks some. The table records 60,000 to 70,000 clones, around 80% of them present only once. Material: PBMCs. Receptors originate from a woman in her thirties or forties in good health and CMV-seropositive.

The chain recombines TRBV19 with TRBJ1-5; TRBD1 matches 10 bases. The V gene's germline CDR1 is LNHDA and CDR2 SQIVND (reference sequence). Trimming cost V 4 bases and J 1 base; bases outside gene matches: 7. CDR3 length equals 17 residues. The CDR3 spells CASSNRDRGLSNQPQHF. The CDR3 DNA reads TGTGCCAGTAGTAACCGGGACAGGGGTTTAAGCAATCAGCCCCAGCATTTT.

The genes are TRBV9 and TRBJ1-2; no reliable D call. The V and J ends lost 0 bases and 2 bases respectively, with 8 bases between them. The CDR3 consists of 14 residues. Germline-derived CDR1 and CDR2 are SGDLS and YYNGEE. The CDR3 reads CASSVDQANYGYTF. In DNA form, the CDR3 reads TGTGCCAGCAGCGTAGATCAGGCGAACTATGGCTACACCTTC. Together with reference TRBV9 and TRBJ1-2, the CDR3 gives the full variable domain: DSGVTQTPKHLITATGQRVTLRCSPRSGDLSVYWYQQSLDQGLQFLIQYYNGEERAKGNILERFSAQQFPDLHSELNLSSLELGDSALYFCASSVDQANYGYTFGSGTRLTVV.

This clone has just a few counts. CDR3 DNA: TGCGCCAGCAGCCAAGATCGGGGGGCCGATACGCAGTATTTT. Its translation: CASSQDRGADTQYF. This sequence joins TRBV4-3 and TRBJ2-3; TRBD2 might be the D (7 bases). Germline V CDR1 and CDR2: LGHNA, YSLEER. Between the trimmed V and J ends, which lost 0 bases and 6 bases, there was a span of 10 bases. The CDR3 loop spans 14 amino acids.

The chain has TRBV9 and TRBJ1-4; D is ambiguous. Looked up from germline, CDR1 is SGDLS and CDR2 is YYNGEE. Trimming cost V 0 bases and J 0 bases, with 3 bases left between them. The CDR3 runs 14 residues. The CDR3 sequence: CASSVDTTNEKLFF. CDR3 DNA sequence: TGTGCCAGCAGCGTAGACACAACTAATGAAAAACTGTTTTTT.

The chain links TRBV5-4 to TRBJ1-1; 12 positions match TRBD1. The CDR3 is made up of 18 amino acids. Germline values: CDR1 SGHNT, CDR2 YYREEE (reference sequence). V trimming: 4 bases; J trimming: 4 bases; junction bases outside the gene matches: 14. The CDR3 loop reads CASSGGTGGPGMSTEAFF. The CDR3, as DNA: TGTGCCAGCAGCGGGGGGACAGGGGGCCCCGGTATGAGCACTGAAGCTTTCTTT.

This clone was seen a handful of times. The chain carries TRBV2 and TRBJ2-7; D unclear. The CDR3 runs 12 residues. Per germline, CDR1 SNHLY and CDR2 FYNNEI. The V end was cut by 8 bases, the J end by 2 bases, with 10 bases between. CDR3 bases: TGTGCCAGCTCCCCCTTCCCCTACGAGCAGTACTTC. Protein: CASSPFPYEQYF.

The chain has TRBV27 and TRBJ1-5, with 8 positions matching TRBD1. Germline V lookup: CDR1 MNHEY, CDR2 SMNVEV (reference sequence). V trimming: 4 bases; J trimming: 7 bases; junction bases outside the gene matches: 12. The CDR3 is made up of 16 amino acids. The DNA for the CDR3 is TGTGCCAGCAGTTCAACAGGGGGAGCGGGTAGGCAGCCCCAGCATTTT. It yields the protein CASSSTGGAGRQPQHF.

Turning to this clone: At one end the junction does not follow the germline gene, possibly because of a read error. This rearrangement joins TRBV13 to TRBJ2-7; possibly TRBD1 for D (6 bases). The germline CDR1 and CDR2 sequences are PRHDT and FYEKMQ (reference sequence). The CDR3 has 17 amino acids. The CDR3 coding sequence is TGTGCCAGCCGCTTAGAGGGGGACACCTTCTCTTCCTACGAGCAGTACTTC. It yields the protein CASRLEGDTFSSYEQYF. The entire variable domain, with the rest obtained from reference TRBV13 and TRBJ2-7, is as follows: AAGVIQSPRHLIKEKRETATLKCYPIPRHDTVYWYQQGPGQDPQFLISFYEKMQSDKGSIPDRFSAQQFSDYHSELNMSSLELGDSALYFCASRLEGDTFSSYEQYFGPGTRLTVT.

The chain couples TRBV30 to TRBJ1-1; D ambiguous. This CDR3 spans 12 amino acids. Germline CDR1 is GTSNPN and CDR2 is SVGIG (reference sequence). V lost 2 bases to trimming and J lost 2 bases, with 6 bases between them. The CDR3 protein is CAWSIQNTEAFF. CDR3 DNA: TGTGCCTGGAGTATACAAAACACTGAAGCTTTCTTT.

This chain links TRBV15 with TRBJ2-2; 7 positions agree with TRBD1. V lost 1 base, J lost 0 bases, and 5 bases stayed unmatched. Germline assignment: CDR1 LNHNV and CDR2 YYDKDF (reference sequence). CDR3 size: 17 residues. The CDR3 DNA follows: TGTGCCACCAGCAGAGGGTGGGGACAGACGAACACCGGGGAGCTGTTTTTT. Its protein is CATSRGWGQTNTGELFF.